The entry below gives a single T cell receptor beta chain sequence along with its context. Method: immunoSEQ multiplex PCR; TCRdb's copy keeps in-frame clones and lacks some. This sample has roughly 93,000 clones, with about 96% found just once. The CDR3 extends over 17 amino acids. Germline lookup yields CDR1 SEHNR and CDR2 FQNEAQ (reference sequence). The V gene lost 1 base and the J gene lost 2 bases, with 16 bases spanning the gap. The sample belongs to a study of technical replicates of blood from a handful of donors. This TCR derives from a human donor in good health. Sequencing was performed on T cells isolated from PBMCs. The chain joins TRBV7-9 to TRBJ2-3; possible D gene TRBD2, 5 bases. The CDR3 DNA reads TGTGCCAGCAGCTTAGGTACGGGGAACGTGAACACAGATACGCAGTATTTT. Residues: CASSLGTGNVNTDTQYF.